This T cell receptor beta chain came from a study of cytomegalovirus exposure and HLA in healthy donors. Findings and limits, study-wide: Only CMV serostatus was available as immune exposure information.

With regard to this clone: Its antigen is not identified.

This PCR relied on a set of 60 Vbeta primers and 13 Jbeta primers. Using immunoSEQ multiplex PCR, the repertoire was profiled, and TCRdb retains in-frame clones only, with some absent. The profile shows more than 80,000 clones, less than 80% of them singletons. CDR3 length: 17 amino acids. The V segment lost 5 bases and the J segment 0 bases; nucleotides outside the gene matches: 5. The germline CDR1 and CDR2 sequences are SGHRS and YFSETQ. The chain couples TRBV5-1 to TRBJ1-4, with TRBD1 identical over 12 bases. The sample was PBMCs. This TCR was sampled from a man in his 60s in good health and CMV-seronegative. The CDR3 region is CASRPGQGAATNEKLFF. The CDR3 DNA reads as TGCGCCAGCAGGCCGGGACAGGGGGCCGCAACTAATGAAAAACTGTTTTTT.